The source of this TCR beta chain is a study of blood T cell repertoires in COVID-19. In the study overall: Nucleic acid was either cDNA or gDNA, and it came from T cells, B-cell-depleted T cells, or PBMCs.

The V end lost 0 bases, the J end lost 5 bases, and 9 bases lay between the germline ends. The CDR3 is 14 residues long. The germline V gene has CDR1 SGHRS and CDR2 YFSETQ. Membership in each cohort depended on participant-reported clinical history. As originally analysed: Estimation of nucleated cell counts was performed using reference gene primer amplification. Libraries were prepared by immunoSEQ multiplex PCR; TCRdb keeps only in-frame clonotypes and omits some of them. The D gene and trimming were derived from the DNA, and the V and J assignments and clone size from that table. In the table there are about 190,000 clones, about 82% of which are singletons. Remarks on this clone: The same CDR3 can be traced to other DNA sequences in this sample.

This sequence was found in a man in his forties with acute COVID-19. The chain uses TRBV5-1 and TRBJ1-5, with D uncertain. Sample: PBMCs or T cells enriched from blood (not recorded which). CDR3 protein: CASSLDGPHQPQHF. Here the CDR3 DNA reads TGCGCCAGCAGCTTGGATGGGCCCCATCAGCCCCAGCATTTT.